These 20 T cell receptor beta chains were all obtained from the same sample, sequenced in a study of healthy donors' naive CD4 and CD8 T cells. Each TCR library used roughly 0.45 ug of total RNA and a linear amplification protocol. TCRdb reprocessed the reads with MiXCR, giving one entry per CDR3 protein. The table has 180,000 or so distinct CDR3 sequences, over 60% seen once. The sequencing sample was made of naive CD4+ and CD8+ T cells sorted from blood, pooled from several donors. These receptors were collected from a pool of human donors in good health; the sample pools cells from several healthy donors.

This chain connects TRBV29-1 to TRBJ2-1, with D maybe TRBD1 (5 bases). From germline, CDR1 is SQVTM and CDR2 ANQGSEA. CDR3 size: 12 residues. Trimming removed 7 bases from V and 1 base from J, with 8 bases in between. The CDR3 nucleotides read TGCAGCGCTCAGGGTTCCTACAATGAGCAGTTCTTC. This gives the protein CSAQGSYNEQFF.

The rearrangement joins TRBV6-5 to TRBJ1-2; 8 positions agree with TRBD1. V gave up 5 bases and J gave up 5 bases; unmatched junction bases: 4. Looked up from germline, CDR1 is MNHEY and CDR2 is SVGAGI. The CDR3 is 13 residues long. The CDR3 DNA reads TGTGCCAGCAGTGACAGGGGTTGGTATGGCTACACCTTC. This translates into CASSDRGWYGYTF.

Only one count was recorded for this clonotype. The chain recombines TRBV15 with TRBJ2-5; D gene uncertain. The CDR3 is made up of 15 amino acids. Trimming removed 1 base at V and 2 bases at J, with 11 bases between. The germline V gene has CDR1 LNHNV and CDR2 YYDKDF (reference sequence). CDR3 coding DNA: TGTGCCACCAGCAGAGTTGGCAGCCGACAAGAGACCCAGTACTTC. Translated: CATSRVGSRQETQYF.

The V gene is TRBV18, the J gene TRBJ2-7, with 9 positions matching TRBD1. Germline V CDR1 and CDR2: KGHSH, LQKENI. V was clipped by 3 bases and J by 5 bases; unmatched bases: 8. The length of the CDR3 is 15 residues. The CDR3 spells CASSPSRTGVHEQYF. CDR3 DNA sequence: TGTGCCAGCTCACCCTCCCGGACAGGGGTCCACGAGCAGTACTTC.

This clonotype has a handful of counts. The rearrangement uses TRBV4-3 and TRBJ2-5, with 7 bases lining up with TRBD1. Germline V gene sequence: CDR1 LGHNA, CDR2 YSLEER. This CDR3 is 15 amino acids long. The junction had 5 bases not matched to a gene; V was cut back by 2 bases and J by 2 bases. CDR3: CASSQSTGRQETQYF. DNA for the CDR3: TGCGCCAGCAGCCAATCGACAGGGCGACAAGAGACCCAGTACTTC.

This chain connects TRBV29-1 to TRBJ1-4; D is possibly TRBD1 (5 bases). Trimming shortened V by 6 bases and J by 3 bases, and 11 bases separated the two germline ends. Germline V gives CDR1 SQVTM, CDR2 ANQGSEA. The CDR3 consists of 13 residues. The CDR3 reads CSVVDSSNEKLFF. The DNA for the CDR3 is TGCAGCGTGGTCGACAGCTCTAATGAAAAACTGTTTTTT.

This chain uses TRBV11-1 with TRBJ2-2; D is tentatively TRBD1 or TRBD2 (7 bases each). CDR3 length: 15 residues. The germline V and J ends were trimmed by 5 bases and 5 bases, with 15 bases remaining between them. The germline CDR1 and CDR2 sequences are SGHAT and FQDESV (reference sequence). The CDR3, as DNA: TGTGCCAGCAGCGTCAGCGGGACAGTGACCGGGGAGCTGTTTTTT. Translation gives CASSVSGTVTGELFF.

V gene TRBV11-2 combines with J gene TRBJ2-1; 9 bases agree with TRBD2. The CDR3 is made up of 16 amino acids. Germline CDR1 is SGHAT and CDR2 is FQNNGV. The J segment lost 4 bases and the V segment lost 5 bases, leaving 9 bases of the junction unmatched. The CDR3 is CASSKVPGLAYNEQFF. The CDR3 DNA is TGTGCCAGCAGCAAAGTACCGGGACTAGCTTACAATGAGCAGTTCTTC. The full variable domain, completed using reference TRBV11-2 and TRBJ2-1, is EAGVAQSPRYKIIEKRQSVAFWCNPISGHATLYWYQQILGQGPKLLIQFQNNGVVDDSQLPKDRFSAERLKGVDSTLKIQPAKLEDSAVYLCASSKVPGLAYNEQFFGPGTRLTVL.

The chain combines TRBV6-5 with TRBJ2-5; 10 positions agree with TRBD2. The length of the CDR3 is 16 residues. Germline CDR1 is MNHEY and CDR2 is SVGAGI. The ends lost 7 bases at V and 5 bases at J; junction bases unmatched: 13. In nucleotides, the CDR3 is TGTGCCAGCACAATATCTGGGGCTAGCGGGAGTGAGACCCAGTACTTC. This codes for CASTISGASGSETQYF.

The chain is built from TRBV18 and TRBJ2-7; no clear D gene. CDR3 length equals 15 residues. Germline loops: CDR1 KGHSH, CDR2 LQKENI. V shed 4 bases and J shed 2 bases, with 15 bases lying between them. This chain's CDR3 is CASSQGPLSTYEQYF. DNA for the CDR3: TGTGCCAGCTCACAGGGCCCGCTGAGTACCTACGAGCAGTACTTC. Full variable domain (remainder filled in from reference TRBV18 and TRBJ2-7): NAGVMQNPRHLVRRRGQEARLRCSPMKGHSHVYWYRQLPEEGLKFMVYLQKENIIDESGMPKERFSAEFPKEGPSILRIQQVVRGDSAAYFCASSQGPLSTYEQYFGPGTRLTVT.

This clonotype was observed once. This chain links TRBV19 with TRBJ1-5; tentative D call: TRBD1 (6 bases). Trimming shortened V by 5 bases and J by 5 bases, and 13 bases separated the two germline ends. Germline V gives CDR1 LNHDA, CDR2 SQIVND (reference sequence). The CDR3 sequence is 14 residues long. The CDR3 nucleotides read TGTGCCAGTAGTTGGACAGCGCTCGATCAGCCCCAGCATTTT. Translated: CASSWTALDQPQHF.

This clonotype was counted between two and nine times. The J gene is TRBJ1-5, the V gene TRBV29-1; TRBD1 agrees at 8 bases. V dropped 7 bases and J dropped 5; count of bases not matched to a gene: 7. CDR3 size: 13 residues. From germline, CDR1 is SQVTM and CDR2 ANQGSEA. The CDR3 region has the DNA TGCAGCGCCGTGACAGGGGTAGATCAGCCCCAGCATTTT. As protein: CSAVTGVDQPQHF.

The rearrangement links TRBV18 to TRBJ2-1, with 7 bases lining up with TRBD2. The ends lost 1 base at V and 6 bases at J; junction bases unmatched: 3. CDR1 and CDR2 from the germline V gene are KGHSH and LQKENI. The CDR3 is 14 residues long. The CDR3: CASSPLTSINEQFF. CDR3 coding DNA: TGTGCCAGCTCACCACTGACTAGCATCAATGAGCAGTTCTTC.

This sequence joins TRBV6-5 and TRBJ2-7; D is ambiguous. The ends were cut back, 6 bases at V and 2 bases at J, with 14 bases in the middle. Germline V gene data show CDR1 as MNHEY and CDR2 as SVGAGI. There are 14 residues in the CDR3. The DNA of the CDR3 is TGTGCCAGCAGACTTTTCGAAGGAACCTACGAGCAGTACTTC. Residues: CASRLFEGTYEQYF.

CDR3: CSVEDRDRGSYNEQFF. In DNA, the CDR3 is TGCAGCGTTGAAGATCGGGACAGGGGCTCCTACAATGAGCAGTTCTTC. The chain is built from TRBV29-1 and TRBJ2-1, with TRBD1 identical over 10 bases. The trim removed 0 bases at V and 0 bases at J, leaving 2 bases unmatched. The germline gives CDR1 SQVTM, CDR2 ANQGSEA. This CDR3 spans 16 amino acids.

The V gene is TRBV27, the J gene TRBJ1-1, with D possibly being TRBD1 (6 bases). This CDR3 spans 14 amino acids. V was trimmed by 3 bases and J by 3 bases, leaving 11 bases between them. The germline V gene encodes CDR1 MNHEY and CDR2 SMNVEV (reference sequence). Here the CDR3 DNA reads TGTGCCAGCAGTTTTGGGGGGCCGGACACTGAAGCTTTCTTT. The encoded protein is CASSFGGPDTEAFF.

The genes are TRBV21-1 and TRBJ2-5; the D call TRBD2 from the table was never checked on the DNA. TRBV21-1 is recorded as a pseudogene. The CDR3 consists of 15 residues. The CDR3 loop reads CASIKSGGRQETQYF. In DNA, the CDR3 is TGTGCCAGCATAAAGTCGGGAGGACGGCAAGAGACCCAGTACTTC.

This rearrangement joins TRBV12-3 or TRBV12-4 to TRBJ2-3; D remains unclear. Trimming pared 3 bases from V and 4 bases from J, leaving 8 bases between. The CDR3 consists of 13 residues. CDR3 protein: CASSLTRPDTQYF. The CDR3 nucleotides read TGTGCCAGCAGTTTGACCCGGCCAGATACGCAGTATTTT.

The chain carries TRBV13 and TRBJ2-5, with D possibly TRBD1 on 6 matching bases. The germline CDR1 and CDR2 sequences are PRHDT and FYEKMQ (reference sequence). Trimming took 3 bases from V and 1 from J, leaving 18 bases between them. This CDR3 is built from 17 residues. The CDR3 DNA reads as TGTGCCAGCAGCTTTGGGTATGGGGGCCCCCTCCAAGAGACCCAGTACTTC. It specifies CASSFGYGGPLQETQYF.

This clonotype was observed once. The junction differs from germline at one of its ends, possibly a read error. The V and J genes are TRBV18 and TRBJ1-1; TRBD1 is a possible D gene (6 bases). Germline loops: CDR1 KGHSH, CDR2 LQKENI. The CDR3 loop spans 14 amino acids. CDR3 in DNA: TGCGCCAGCTCACCACAGGGATTGAACACTGAAGCTTTCTTT. Translating gives CASSPQGLNTEAFF.